The T cell receptor beta chain described here comes from a study of shared clonotypes between healthy human individuals. Study results and caveats: Represented diversity, genetic and exposure-history alike, was limited by few donors. Lower generation probabilities were found for non-shared clonotypes than for those shared by all four donors. As a rule, naive subsets had a larger estimated richness than memory subsets.

The genomic DNA of each subset was split evenly across several immunoSEQ plates. Using immunoSEQ multiplex PCR, the repertoire was profiled, and TCRdb retains in-frame clones only, with some absent. The profile shows around 510,000 clones, roughly 95% of them singletons. Germline V CDR1 and CDR2: MNHNS, SASEGT. The CDR3 runs 14 residues. Trimming took 11 bases from V and 1 from J, leaving 18 bases between them. With regard to this clone: Its antigen is still unknown.

The clonotype comes from a woman aged 25 to 45 in good health. V and J are TRBV6-1 and TRBJ2-7; the D gene is possibly TRBD1 (7 bases). Sequencing was performed on naive CD4+ T cells sorted from blood. The subset is: CD45RA+ positively selected. CDR3 nucleotides: TGTGCCCACCGGTCGGCAGGGGGGTCCTACGAGCAGTACTTC. Protein sequence: CAHRSAGGSYEQYF.